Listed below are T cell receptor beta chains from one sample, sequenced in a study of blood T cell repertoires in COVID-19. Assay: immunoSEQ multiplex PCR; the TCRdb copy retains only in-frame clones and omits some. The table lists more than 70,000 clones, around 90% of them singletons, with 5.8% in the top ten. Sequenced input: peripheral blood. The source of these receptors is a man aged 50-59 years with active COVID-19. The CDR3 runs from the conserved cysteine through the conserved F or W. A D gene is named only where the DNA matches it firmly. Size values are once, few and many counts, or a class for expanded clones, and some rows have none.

CDR3 protein: CASSQDRGQGYNSPLHF; CDR3 DNA: TGCGCCAGCAGCCAAGATCGTGGGCAGGGGTATAATTCACCCCTCCACTTT; D gene: .; V gene: TRBV4-3; J gene: TRBJ1-6; clone size: few
CDR3 protein: CASSPTPSGLLGYTF; CDR3 DNA: TGTGCCAGCAGTCCGACACCTTCGGGACTACTTGGCTACACCTTC; D gene: .; V gene: TRBV27; J gene: TRBJ1-2; clone size: .
CDR3 protein: CASSYGTSMTQYF; CDR3 DNA: TGTGCCAGCAGCTACGGGACTAGCATGACCCAGTACTTC; D gene: TRBD2; V gene: TRBV5-5; J gene: TRBJ2-5; clone size: .
CDR3 protein: CASSPLAGDGRETQYF; CDR3 DNA: TGTGCCAGCAGCCCCTTAGCGGGGGATGGTCGGGAGACCCAGTACTTC; D gene: TRBD2; V gene: TRBV5-6; J gene: TRBJ2-5; clone size: .
CDR3 protein: CASSQGRQGVSYEQYF; CDR3 DNA: TGTGCCAGTAGCCAAGGTAGACAGGGGGTTTCCTACGAGCAGTACTTC; D gene: TRBD1; V gene: TRBV19; J gene: TRBJ2-7; clone size: .
CDR3 protein: CAWTGLLGNTIYF; CDR3 DNA: TGTGCCTGGACAGGTTTGCTTGGAAACACCATATATTTT; D gene: .; V gene: TRBV30; J gene: TRBJ1-3; clone size: .
CDR3 protein: CASSQDLTARDIQYF; CDR3 DNA: TGTGCCAGCAGCCAAGATCTGACAGCTCGGGACATTCAGTACTTC; D gene: .; V gene: TRBV4-2; J gene: TRBJ2-4; clone size: .
CDR3 protein: CASSGAQGRETQYF; CDR3 DNA: TGTGCCAGTAGTGGGGCACAAGGACGGGAGACCCAGTACTTC; D gene: .; V gene: TRBV19; J gene: TRBJ2-5; clone size: .
CDR3 protein: CASSLRGGSYNSPLHF; CDR3 DNA: TGTGCCAGCAGCTTAAGAGGGGGCTCCTATAATTCACCCCTCCACTTT; D gene: .; V gene: TRBV7-2; J gene: TRBJ1-6; clone size: .
CDR3 protein: CASSFGLAGPTDTQYF; CDR3 DNA: TGTGCCAGTAGTTTCGGACTAGCGGGGCCCACAGATACGCAGTATTTT; D gene: TRBD2; V gene: TRBV19; J gene: TRBJ2-3; clone size: .
CDR3 protein: CATSDFTGTF; CDR3 DNA: TGTGCCACCAGTGATTTTACCGGCACCTTC; D gene: .; V gene: TRBV24-1; J gene: TRBJ1-2; clone size: .
CDR3 protein: CASSYFNRRGNTEAFF; CDR3 DNA: TGTGCCAGCAGTTACTTTAACAGGCGAGGGAACACTGAAGCTTTCTTT; D gene: .; V gene: TRBV6-5; J gene: TRBJ1-1; clone size: once
CDR3 protein: CASKTGQGDRKSGYGYTF; CDR3 DNA: TGTGCCAGCAAAACCGGACAGGGGGATCGAAAAAGCGGGTATGGCTACACCTTC; D gene: TRBD1; V gene: TRBV28; J gene: TRBJ1-2; clone size: .
CDR3 protein: CASSLMGQGARQTQYF; CDR3 DNA: TGTGCCAGCAGCTTAATGGGACAGGGGGCTCGACAGACCCAGTACTTC; D gene: TRBD1; V gene: TRBV7-6; J gene: TRBJ2-5; clone size: .
CDR3 protein: CASGDGTGTYGYTF; CDR3 DNA: TGTGCCAGTGGAGATGGGACAGGGACTTATGGCTACACCTTC; D gene: TRBD1; V gene: TRBV19; J gene: TRBJ1-2; clone size: .
CDR3 protein: CASSPGDRAKNEQYF; CDR3 DNA: TGCGCCAGCAGCCCCGGGGACAGGGCAAAAAACGAGCAGTACTTC; D gene: TRBD1; V gene: TRBV5-1; J gene: TRBJ2-7; clone size: .
CDR3 protein: CASSARQGGGYTF; CDR3 DNA: TGTGCCAGCAGCGCGAGACAGGGTGGTGGCTACACCTTC; D gene: TRBD1; V gene: TRBV9; J gene: TRBJ1-2; clone size: .
CDR3 protein: CASLERGGYTDTQYF; CDR3 DNA: TGTGCCAGCTTGGAGCGGGGGGGGTATACAGATACGCAGTATTTT; D gene: TRBD2; V gene: TRBV6-6; J gene: TRBJ2-3; clone size: .
CDR3 protein: CASSYPIGNQPQHF; CDR3 DNA: TGTGCCAGCAGTTACCCAATAGGCAATCAGCCCCAGCATTTT; D gene: .; V gene: TRBV6-2/TRBV6-3; J gene: TRBJ1-5; clone size: .
CDR3 protein: CASSVGGGTGVWNEQFF; CDR3 DNA: TGTGCCAGCAGCGTAGGGGGAGGGACAGGGGTGTGGAATGAGCAGTTCTTC; D gene: TRBD1; V gene: TRBV9; J gene: TRBJ2-1; clone size: .
CDR3 protein: CASSLLPLSGNTIYF; CDR3 DNA: TGTGCCAGCAGTCTCCTACCCCTCTCTGGAAACACCATATATTTT; D gene: .; V gene: TRBV27; J gene: TRBJ1-3; clone size: .
CDR3 protein: CASSYGTGGAGNEKLFF; CDR3 DNA: TGTGCCAGCAGCTACGGGACAGGGGGCGCCGGTAATGAAAAACTGTTTTTT; D gene: TRBD1; V gene: TRBV5-4; J gene: TRBJ1-4; clone size: .
CDR3 protein: CASSQGTSGRAGRNEQFF; CDR3 DNA: TGCGCCAGCAGCCAAGGGACTAGCGGGAGGGCCGGGCGAAATGAGCAGTTCTTC; D gene: TRBD2; V gene: TRBV4-3; J gene: TRBJ2-1; clone size: .
CDR3 protein: CASSLLGGAAPLHF; CDR3 DNA: TGTGCCAGCAGCTTGCTAGGCGGGGCGGCACCCCTCCACTTT; D gene: .; V gene: TRBV7-2; J gene: TRBJ1-6; clone size: few
CDR3 protein: CASSLAGGVGSPLHF; CDR3 DNA: TGTGCCAGCAGCTTGGCTGGAGGGGTTGGTTCACCCCTCCACTTT; D gene: .; V gene: TRBV5-6; J gene: TRBJ1-6; clone size: .
CDR3 protein: CSASKREASDTQYF; CDR3 DNA: TGCAGTGCTAGTAAGCGGGAAGCATCAGATACGCAGTATTTT; D gene: TRBD2; V gene: TRBV20-1; J gene: TRBJ2-3; clone size: .
CDR3 protein: CASSQGTSGVVEQYF; CDR3 DNA: TGCGCCAGCAGCCAAGGGACTAGCGGTGTGGTCGAGCAGTACTTC; D gene: TRBD2; V gene: TRBV5-1; J gene: TRBJ2-7; clone size: .
CDR3 protein: CASSSQGVSNQPQHF; CDR3 DNA: TGTGCCAGCAGTAGTCAGGGGGTTTCCAATCAGCCCCAGCATTTT; D gene: TRBD1; V gene: TRBV6-5; J gene: TRBJ1-5; clone size: .